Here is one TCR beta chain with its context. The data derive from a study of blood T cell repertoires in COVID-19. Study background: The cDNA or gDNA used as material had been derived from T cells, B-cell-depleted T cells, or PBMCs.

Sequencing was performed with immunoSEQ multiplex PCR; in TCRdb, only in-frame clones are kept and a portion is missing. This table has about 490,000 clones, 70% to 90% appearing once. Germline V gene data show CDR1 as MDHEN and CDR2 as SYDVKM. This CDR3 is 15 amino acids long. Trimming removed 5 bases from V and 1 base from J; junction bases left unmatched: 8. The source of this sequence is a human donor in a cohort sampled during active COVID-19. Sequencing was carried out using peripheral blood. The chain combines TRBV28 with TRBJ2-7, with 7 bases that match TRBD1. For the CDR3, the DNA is TGTGCCAGCAGTCCAGGACAGGAGACATCCTACGAGCAGTACTTC. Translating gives CASSPGQETSYEQYF.